These T cell receptor beta chains were read from a single sample in a study of OX40 agonist ivuxolimab in advanced cancers. Here immunoSEQ multiplex PCR was the method, and the copy in TCRdb shows in-frame clones only, minus some. The table shows about 77,000 clones, with around 92% occurring only once. This specimen consisted of CD4+ or CD8+ T cells sorted from blood, obtained in a trial of the OX40 agonist ivuxolimab. The receptor source for this set is an adult with an advanced solid tumor such as melanoma, head and neck, liver or kidney cancer. CDR3s include the opening cysteine and the closing phenylalanine or tryptophan.

v_call cdr3_aa
TRBV30 CAWLHRGTGANYGYTF
TRBV12-2 CALWRTYEKLFF
TRBV19 CASLDRGLQPQHF
TRBV11-3 CASSSHASGSTGELFF
TRBV4-2 CASRDGTGGHEQYF
TRBV11-2 CASSLALARETQYF
TRBV6-1 CASSERGAGLLEQYF
TRBV18 CASSPRTTALWEAFF
TRBV5-4 CASSLGSGAGNEQYF
TRBV29-1 CSVELAPETQYF
TRBV5-1 CASSSLPTDTQYF
TRBV5-5 CASSLGWLAAEQYF
TRBV30 CAWSVASGRASEQFF
TRBV6-5 CASSPQGDYGYTF
TRBV6-6 CASSTGSIQYF
TRBV5-1 CASTNSNYGYTF
TRBV11-3 CASSVRGDAYNEQFF
TRBV7-8 CASSLSWTGANTEAFF
TRBV4-2 CASSQVLGGRQETQYF
TRBV6-6 CASSWTSASYNEQFF
TRBV2 CASSEGGANYGYTF
TRBV6-5 CASSYSLTLSLEKLFF
TRBV5-1 CASSLAGQGTGELFF
TRBV27 CASSSSSRGGSYNEQFF
TRBV7-8 CASSLAGLTDTQYF
TRBV30 CAWSREGSVGTQYF
TRBV4-1 CASSQDEGFLSNQPQHF
TRBV30 CAWSARGSNQPQHF
TRBV6-6 CASSYWAGVNTEAFF
TRBV2 CASSEMGGDGYTF
TRBV19 CASSIEGAETQYF
TRBV5-4 CASSSGRGTGGNEQYF
TRBV5-4 CASSPGGYGSYEQYF
TRBV2 CASKLWRGGPPSEQFF
TRBV19 CASSIQAGPVTGNTIYF
TRBV7-2 CASRRNLAGGTDTQYF
TRBV19 CASSSIWTTEAFF
TRBV7-9 CASSTDWSSYNEQFF
TRBV7-9 CASSQVASYEQYF
TRBV2 CASSALGTDTQYF
TRBV11-3 CASSGDSSYNEQFF
TRBV6-1 CASSRWDPQLDTQYF
TRBV27 CASISRSYEQYF
TRBV2 CASRATDFYTGELFF
TRBV4-1 CASSQLGTSGGVRGETQYF